One and the same sample provided the 17 T cell receptor beta chains below, sequenced in a study of cytomegalovirus exposure and HLA in healthy donors. The primer mix had 60 Vbeta and 13 Jbeta primers. Clones were read by immunoSEQ multiplex PCR, and TCRdb kept only the in-frame ones, dropping some. This sample lists 95,000 to 150,000 clones; its ten largest clones have under 3.5%. The sample taken for sequencing was PBMCs. Source of these receptors: a man younger than 45 in good health and CMV-seronegative.

The V gene is TRBV29-1, the J gene TRBJ1-1; perhaps TRBD1 as D (6 bases). With 7 bases removed from V and 1 base from J, the gap between germline ends came to 13 bases. CDR3 length equals 13 residues. The germline gives CDR1 SQVTM, CDR2 ANQGSEA. CDR3 DNA sequence: TGCAGCGGAATGGGGGCCAGGAACACTGAAGCTTTCTTT. It yields the protein CSGMGARNTEAFF.

This sequence joins TRBV7-2 and TRBJ2-1, with 10 bases identical to TRBD2. This CDR3 region has 17 residues. Germline CDR1 is SGHTA and CDR2 is FQGNSA. V lost 0 bases, J lost 4 bases, and 6 bases stayed unmatched. The DNA for the CDR3 is TGTGCCAGCAGCTTAGCCGCTACTAGCGGGGTTTACAATGAGCAGTTCTTC. This codes for CASSLAATSGVYNEQFF.

The chain links TRBV7-9 to TRBJ2-7; 9 nucleotides line up with TRBD1. The germline V gene has CDR1 SEHNR and CDR2 FQNEAQ (reference sequence). CDR3 length: 12 residues. V trimming: 1 base; J trimming: 11 bases; junction bases outside the gene matches: 3. CDR3 DNA sequence: TGTGCCAGCAGCTTAGGGTGGGACAGGGAGTACTTC. It codes for CASSLGWDREYF.

Remarks on this clone: This CDR3 fails to terminate in the conserved phenylalanine or tryptophan, so it likely reflects a read error. Because the CDR3's place on the DNA is in doubt, the DNA is left out and the CDR3 is given as listed by TCRdb. CDR3 protein: CAWSAGTSGRVEYL. The chain recombines TRBV30 with TRBJ2-7; whether TRBD2, the table's D call, matches the DNA was not checked. Germline assignment: CDR1 GTSNPN and CDR2 SVGIG (reference sequence). Counting both end residues, the CDR3 totals 14 amino acids.

The chain recombines TRBV5-1 with TRBJ2-2; 8 bases match TRBD1. Germline values: CDR1 SGHRS, CDR2 YFSETQ. The CDR3 totals 16 residues. Losses at the gene ends were 1 base for V and 8 bases for J; bases not matched to a gene: 10. CDR3 loop: CASSLNVQGAAGELFF. In DNA, the CDR3 is TGCGCCAGCAGCTTGAACGTCCAGGGGGCTGCGGGGGAGCTGTTTTTT.

The V call is TRBV28, the J call TRBJ1-5; 12 nucleotides align to TRBD1. The ends lost 6 bases at V and 2 bases at J; junction bases unmatched: 11. Germline V CDR1 and CDR2: MDHEN, SYDVKM. This CDR3 comprises 18 residues. CDR3 coding DNA: TGTGCCAGCAGCCCCGGGACAGGGGGCCTGATACGCAATCAGCCCCAGCATTTT. Translated: CASSPGTGGLIRNQPQHF.

V and J are TRBV28 and TRBJ2-7, with a tentative D call TRBD1 (6 bases). Trimming shortened V by 4 bases and J by 0 bases, and 10 bases separated the two germline ends. The CDR3 is made up of 14 amino acids. Per germline, CDR1 MDHEN and CDR2 SYDVKM. DNA for the CDR3: TGTGCCAGCAGTTCAGGACAGCGCTCCTACGAGCAGTACTTC. It is translated as CASSSGQRSYEQYF. Based on the CDR3 plus reference TRBV28 and TRBJ2-7, the full variable domain is DVKVTQSSRYLVKRTGEKVFLECVQDMDHENMFWYRQDPGLGLRLIYFSYDVKMKEKGDIPEGYSVSREKKERFSLILESASTNQTSMYLCASSSGQRSYEQYFGPGTRLTVT.

V gene TRBV28 combines with J gene TRBJ2-7; 7 bases map to TRBD1. The V gene's germline CDR1 is MDHEN and CDR2 SYDVKM. J was trimmed by 2 bases and V by 7 bases; bases with no gene match: 5. This CDR3 is 13 amino acids long. The CDR3 DNA reads TGTGCCAGCACTTCTGGGACAGCCTACGAGCAGTACTTC. Translation gives CASTSGTAYEQYF.

The chain uses TRBV5-1 and TRBJ1-4; TRBD1 aligns across 10 bases. The CDR3 runs to 15 residues. The trim removed 4 bases at V and 6 bases at J, leaving 6 bases unmatched. Germline V gene sequence: CDR1 SGHRS, CDR2 YFSETQ. The CDR3: CASSGTGTGDEKLFF. DNA of the CDR3: TGCGCCAGCAGCGGAACCGGGACAGGGGATGAAAAACTGTTTTTT.

The V gene is TRBV10-3, the J gene TRBJ1-2; possible D gene TRBD1, 6 bases. CDR1 and CDR2 from the germline V gene are ENHRY and SYGVKD. The V end was cut by 6 bases, the J end by 2 bases, with 16 bases between. The CDR3 length is 15 residues. This chain's CDR3 is CAISRGPFLNYGYTF. CDR3 sequence (DNA): TGTGCCATCAGCAGGGGCCCCTTCCTCAACTATGGCTACACCTTC.

The chain has TRBV18 and TRBJ2-7, with 10 bases lining up with TRBD1. Germline-derived CDR1 and CDR2 are KGHSH and LQKENI. The CDR3 is 14 amino acids. V lost 6 bases, J lost 1 base, and 3 bases stayed unmatched. In nucleotides, the CDR3 is TGTGCCAGCTCGGGGGACAGGGGATCCTACGAGCAGTACTTC. Protein sequence: CASSGDRGSYEQYF.

The CDR3 reads CASSLRQERSPLHF. Here the CDR3 DNA reads TGTGCCAGTAGTCTACGACAGGAAAGGTCACCCCTCCACTTT. The genes are TRBV19 and TRBJ1-6; perhaps TRBD1 as D (6 bases). The V gene lost 5 bases and the J gene lost 10 bases, with 15 bases spanning the gap. The CDR3 consists of 14 residues. Germline V gene data show CDR1 as LNHDA and CDR2 as SQIVND (reference sequence).

The chain couples TRBV4-3 to TRBJ2-7, with 7 bases that match TRBD1. The V gene end was trimmed by 2 bases and the J gene end by 4 bases; junction bases not matched to a gene: 8. The CDR3 extends over 15 amino acids. Germline CDR1 LGHNA, CDR2 YSLEER. CDR3 bases: TGCGCCAGCAGCCAACTAACAGGGGAGAGTTACGAGCAGTACTTC. Its protein product is CASSQLTGESYEQYF.

The V call is TRBV28, the J call TRBJ2-7; D is ambiguous. Per germline, CDR1 MDHEN and CDR2 SYDVKM. This CDR3 region has 20 residues. Trimming shortened V by 5 bases and J by 4 bases, and 33 bases separated the two germline ends. As DNA, the CDR3 is TGTGCCAGCAGTCTCAACCCGCTGGCCGTTCAATCCCAAATCAAATACGAGCAGTACTTC. It encodes CASSLNPLAVQSQIKYEQYF. Drawing the rest from reference TRBV28 and TRBJ2-7, the complete variable domain is DVKVTQSSRYLVKRTGEKVFLECVQDMDHENMFWYRQDPGLGLRLIYFSYDVKMKEKGDIPEGYSVSREKKERFSLILESASTNQTSMYLCASSLNPLAVQSQIKYEQYFGPGTRLTVT.

The chain uses TRBV14 and TRBJ2-3; 11 positions agree with TRBD2. This CDR3 is 17 amino acids long. V shed 1 base and J 3 bases; nucleotides not matched to a gene: 6. CDR1 and CDR2 (germline): SGHDN, FVKESK. The DNA of the CDR3 is TGTGCCAGCAGCCAAGTTACTAGCGGGAGTTTAACAGATACGCAGTATTTT. Translating gives CASSQVTSGSLTDTQYF.

J is TRBJ1-4 and V is TRBV29-1; 10 bases map to TRBD1. The CDR3 is 12 amino acids. Germline CDR1 reads SQVTM; CDR2 reads ANQGSEA. V lost 6 bases, J lost 7 bases, and 2 bases stayed unmatched. CDR3 sequence reads: CSVGDRGEKLFF. The CDR3 DNA reads TGCAGCGTGGGGGACAGGGGTGAAAAACTGTTTTTT.

V and J are TRBV18 and TRBJ2-7; D possibly corresponds to TRBD1 (6 bases). Germline CDR1 is KGHSH and CDR2 is LQKENI. The CDR3 contains 14 residues. V was clipped by 1 base and J by 2 bases, with 9 bases between them. The CDR3 DNA is TGTGCCAGCTCACCACGCCAGGGGCCCTACGAGCAGTACTTC. Its protein product is CASSPRQGPYEQYF.